The clone carrying this TCR beta chain was counted many times. Its matching antigen is unknown. This sample stems from a study of T cells in Graves' hyperthyroidism and ophthalmopathy. Study in general: Peripheral blood draws took place at initial diagnosis, ahead of any treatment.

Study outcomes and limitations: Ophthalmopathy and stable hyperthyroidism were told apart by a 13 V-J model. Most thyroid clonotypes expanded above 0.001 were also detected in blood.

The CDR3 has 14 residues. The V end lost 3 bases, the J end lost 5 bases, and 13 bases lay between the germline ends. The germline V gene has CDR1 LNHDA and CDR2 SQIVND (reference sequence). RNA transcripts yielded amplified TCR beta CDR3 regions. The TCR CDR3 first-round RT-PCR relied on the HTBI primer set. TCRdb analysed the multiplex PCR reads with MiXCR anew, one entry per CDR3 protein. This sample has around 500,000 distinct CDR3 sequences, with 13% to 15% found just once. The sequence came from a woman younger than 30 with Graves' hyperthyroidism. The sample consisted of blood. The V call is TRBV19, the J call TRBJ1-2; D may be TRBD1 (5 bases). The DNA for the CDR3 is TGTGCCAGTAGTATCGGGGCCGCGGGGTATGGCTACACCTTC. Encoded protein: CASSIGAAGYGYTF.